The entry that follows covers one TCR beta chain sequence. Its antigen remains unidentified. The data originate from a study of blood T cells in healthy people across ages. Sample-barcoded 5' priming and a J-beta primer mix drove a second PCR of roughly 6 to 12 cycles. TCRdb recomputed calls from the 5' RACE reads with MiXCR, one row per CDR3 protein. The sample carries some 1.1 million distinct CDR3 sequences, 30% to 40% recorded once. At least 5.5 micrograms of total RNA were extracted per sample. Study conclusions and caveats: Greater diversity and more naive CD4+ cells were seen in long-lived donors than in aged donors. Older age coincided with a roughly linear decline in TCR beta diversity per million T cells.

The germline V gene has CDR1 MNHEY and CDR2 SVGAGI. The CDR3 is made up of 14 amino acids. With 6 bases removed from V and 4 bases from J, the gap between germline ends came to 15 bases. Sequenced sample: blood. The rearrangement joins TRBV6-5 to TRBJ1-2; D possibly corresponds to TRBD1 (6 bases). This receptor was obtained from a man aged 18 to 29 in good health. The CDR3 sequence is CASSNREMSYGYTF. The CDR3 bases are TGTGCCAGCAGCAACAGGGAGATGAGCTATGGCTACACCTTC.